The 16 T cell receptor beta chains listed next were all sequenced from one sample in a study of technical replicates of blood from several donors. Produced via immunoSEQ multiplex PCR; TCRdb's table is partial and in-frame only. The sample yields 11,000 to 15,000 clones, around 82% seen once. Sequencing was done on a sample of PBMCs. These receptors all come from a human donor in good health.

The chain's CDR3 is CASSLGLVRFSGNTIYF. CDR3 in DNA: TGTGCCAGCAGCTTAGGTCTGGTCAGATTCTCTGGAAACACCATATATTTT. The rearrangement uses TRBV7-8 and TRBJ1-3, with D unresolved. The ends were cut back, 1 base at V and 0 bases at J, with 13 bases in the middle. CDR1 is SGHVS, CDR2 FQNEAQ, per germline. The length of the CDR3 is 17 residues.

The gene calls are TRBV5-8 and TRBJ2-1; tentative D call: TRBD2 (5 bases). CDR3 length: 17 amino acids. The V and J ends lost 4 bases and 0 bases respectively, with 17 bases between them. Germline CDR1 reads SGHTS; CDR2 reads YDEGEE. The CDR3, as DNA: TGTGCCAGCAGCCCCCTGTTGGGTGCGGGCTCCTACAATGAGCAGTTCTTC. Translation gives CASSPLLGAGSYNEQFF.

The sample holds one count of this clone. This CDR3 is also generated by other DNA sequences in the sample. The chain has TRBV19 and TRBJ2-1; a weak D match, TRBD2 (5 bases). Trimming shortened V by 0 bases and J by 0 bases, and 12 bases separated the two germline ends. This CDR3 region has 17 residues. Germline V lookup: CDR1 LNHDA, CDR2 SQIVND (reference sequence). The CDR3 protein is CASSIDLASGSYNEQFF. DNA for the CDR3: TGTGCCAGTAGTATAGACCTAGCTTCGGGCTCCTACAATGAGCAGTTCTTC.

The V and J genes are TRBV28 and TRBJ1-4, with D hard to call. V was clipped by 3 bases and J by 8 bases, with 13 bases between them. The germline V gene has CDR1 MDHEN and CDR2 SYDVKM. This CDR3 has 14 amino acids. The CDR3 region has the DNA TGTGCCAGCAGTTTGATCAGAAGGGAGGAAAAACTGTTTTTT. Its translation: CASSLIRREEKLFF.

V and J are TRBV27 and TRBJ2-7; D not resolved. V lost 0 bases and J 3 bases, leaving 9 bases between the germline ends. CDR3 length: 14 residues. The germline V gene encodes CDR1 MNHEY and CDR2 SMNVEV (reference sequence). The DNA of the CDR3 is TGTGCCAGCAGTTTATCGTTGGGCAGCTACGAGCAGTACTTC. The encoded protein is CASSLSLGSYEQYF.

The chain recombines TRBV14 with TRBJ2-1, with 7 nucleotides matching TRBD2. The J segment lost 6 bases and the V segment lost 3 bases, leaving 8 bases of the junction unmatched. Germline V gene data show CDR1 as SGHDN and CDR2 as FVKESK. This CDR3 is built from 15 residues. The CDR3: CASSHLGTTVNEQFF. The DNA of the CDR3 is TGTGCCAGCAGCCACCTCGGGACTACCGTCAATGAGCAGTTCTTC.

The V call is TRBV7-9, the J call TRBJ2-7; the D gene is possibly TRBD1 (5 bases). The CDR3 is 15 amino acids. Per the germline V gene, CDR1 is SEHNR and CDR2 is FQNEAQ (reference sequence). The V end was cut by 1 base, the J end by 1 base, with 11 bases between. In DNA, the CDR3 is TGTGCCAGCAGCTTAGGTGACAGCCGATCCTACGAGCAGTACTTC. Translating gives CASSLGDSRSYEQYF. Filled out from reference TRBV7-9 and TRBJ2-7, the complete variable domain reads DTGVSQNPRHKITKRGQNVTFRCDPISEHNRLYWYRQTLGQGPEFLTYFQNEAQLEKSRLLSDRFSAERPKGSFSTLEIQRTEQGDSAMYLCASSLGDSRSYEQYFGPGTRLTVT.

This chain connects TRBV2 to TRBJ2-5; 7 bases agree with TRBD2. The J call may be wrong; the DNA end is better matched by TRBJ2-7. CDR1 and CDR2 from the germline V gene are SNHLY and FYNNEI. CDR3 length: 17 amino acids. CDR3 sequence reads: CASRGGLERVSSYEQYF. CDR3 sequence (DNA): TGTGCCAGCAGGGGGGGGTTGGAGCGGGTAAGCTCCTACGAGCAGTACTTC.

This clone was detected only once. The rearrangement joins TRBV27 to TRBJ2-7, with 9 bases matching TRBD2. Trimming at V came to 0 bases and at J to 3 bases, leaving 0 bases not matched to a gene. The CDR3 has 14 residues. Germline loops: CDR1 MNHEY, CDR2 SMNVEV (reference sequence). CDR3 DNA: TGTGCCAGCAGTTTATCGACTAGCGGCTACGAGCAGTACTTC. This encodes CASSLSTSGYEQYF.

This clone was seen a handful of times. J is TRBJ2-5 and V is TRBV7-9; TRBD2 matches at 10 bases. Germline V gene sequence: CDR1 SEHNR, CDR2 FQNEAQ (reference sequence). The CDR3 has 14 residues. V lost 5 bases to trimming and J lost 4 bases; unmatched junction nucleotides: 4. The CDR3 bases are TGTGCCAGCAGCCCTGTAGCGGGAGGAGAGACCCAGTACTTC. It yields the protein CASSPVAGGETQYF.

The chain is built from TRBV12-5 and TRBJ2-1, with 12 bases identical to TRBD2. This CDR3 is 16 amino acids long. Looked up from germline, CDR1 is LGHNT and CDR2 is FRNRAP. The V gene end was trimmed by 4 bases and the J gene end by 9 bases; junction bases not matched to a gene: 10. The CDR3 is CASGWGLAGGPPEQFF. Here the CDR3 DNA reads TGTGCTAGTGGTTGGGGCCTAGCGGGAGGGCCCCCTGAGCAGTTCTTC.

The chain carries TRBV10-3 and TRBJ1-3; tentatively, D is TRBD1 (6 bases). The V end was cut by 6 bases, the J end by 2 bases, with 14 bases between. The CDR3 length is 15 residues. CDR1 and CDR2 from the germline V gene are ENHRY and SYGVKD. In DNA, the CDR3 is TGTGCCATCAGGACTGGACAGACCCCTGGAAACACCATATATTTT. This sequence encodes CAIRTGQTPGNTIYF.

The V call is TRBV4-2, the J call TRBJ2-2, with 15 bases fitting TRBD2. The CDR3 runs to 20 residues. With V trimmed by 4 bases and J by 0 bases, 9 bases remained unmatched. Germline-derived CDR1 and CDR2 are LGHNA and YNFKEQ. CDR3 coding DNA: TGTGCCAGCAGCCCAGGGACTAGCGGGGGGAAATACACGAACACCGGGGAGCTGTTTTTT. Translated: CASSPGTSGGKYTNTGELFF.

The chain employs TRBV6-1 and TRBJ2-7; a possible D gene is TRBD2 (5 bases). The germline V gene has CDR1 MNHNS and CDR2 SASEGT. The CDR3 has 14 residues. V was clipped by 4 bases and J by 7 bases, with 17 bases between them. The CDR3 DNA reads TGTGCCAGCAGTGCTGATTCTTCCCGGGGAGAGCAGTACTTC. It translates to CASSADSSRGEQYF.

This clone was detected a few times. The CDR3 nucleotides read TGCGCCAGCAGCCAAGATCCGGGACTAGAAACAGATACGCAGTATTTT. This gives the protein CASSQDPGLETDTQYF. The chain joins TRBV4-1 to TRBJ2-3, with 8 bases aligning to TRBD2. Germline V gene lookup returns CDR1 MGHRA and CDR2 YSYEKL. The length of the CDR3 is 16 residues. V was pared by 0 bases and J by 3 bases, with 5 bases of the junction left unmatched.

This sequence joins TRBV28 and TRBJ2-7; TRBD1 is a possible D gene (5 bases). The germline V and J ends were trimmed by 5 bases and 5 bases, with 13 bases remaining between them. The CDR3 length is 13 residues. Germline loops: CDR1 MDHEN, CDR2 SYDVKM. This CDR3 reads CASSEDKGHEQYF. CDR3 bases: TGTGCCAGCAGTGAGGACAAGGGTCACGAGCAGTACTTC.